This T cell receptor beta chain was identified in a study of T cells in Graves' hyperthyroidism and ophthalmopathy. The CDR3 covers 14 residues. From germline, CDR1 is WSHSY and CDR2 SAAADI. For this clonotype: Germline is not matched at one junction end, which may reflect a read error.

From RNA transcripts, TCR beta CDR3 regions were amplified. The TCR CDR3 first-round RT-PCR relied on the HTBI primer set. Each CDR3 protein gets one entry after TCRdb re-called the multiplex PCR reads with MiXCR. The sample holds around 580,000 distinct CDR3 sequences; approximately 15% are singletons and the top ten take 15% to 20%. Sequenced sample: blood. This sequence joins TRBV10-2 and TRBJ2-5, with a tentative D call TRBD1 (5 bases). The sequence came from a woman between 18 and 30 years old with Graves' hyperthyroidism. CDR3 sequence: CASSIQGRQETRYF. CDR3 sequence (DNA): TGCGCCAGCAGTATTCAGGGCAGACAAGAGACCCGGTACTTC.